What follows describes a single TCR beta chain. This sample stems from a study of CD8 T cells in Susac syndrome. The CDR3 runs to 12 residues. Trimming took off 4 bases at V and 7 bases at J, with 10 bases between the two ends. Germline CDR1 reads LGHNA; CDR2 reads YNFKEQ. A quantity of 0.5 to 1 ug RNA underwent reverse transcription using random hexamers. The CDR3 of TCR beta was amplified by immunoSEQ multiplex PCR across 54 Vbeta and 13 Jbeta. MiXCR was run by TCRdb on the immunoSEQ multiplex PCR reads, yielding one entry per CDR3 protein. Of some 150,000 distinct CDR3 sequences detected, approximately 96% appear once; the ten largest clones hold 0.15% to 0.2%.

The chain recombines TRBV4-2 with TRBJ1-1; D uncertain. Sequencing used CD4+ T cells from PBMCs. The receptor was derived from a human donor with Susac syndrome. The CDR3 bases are TGTGCCAGCAGCCTATACTCCGGTGAAGCTTTCTTT. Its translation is CASSLYSGEAFF.